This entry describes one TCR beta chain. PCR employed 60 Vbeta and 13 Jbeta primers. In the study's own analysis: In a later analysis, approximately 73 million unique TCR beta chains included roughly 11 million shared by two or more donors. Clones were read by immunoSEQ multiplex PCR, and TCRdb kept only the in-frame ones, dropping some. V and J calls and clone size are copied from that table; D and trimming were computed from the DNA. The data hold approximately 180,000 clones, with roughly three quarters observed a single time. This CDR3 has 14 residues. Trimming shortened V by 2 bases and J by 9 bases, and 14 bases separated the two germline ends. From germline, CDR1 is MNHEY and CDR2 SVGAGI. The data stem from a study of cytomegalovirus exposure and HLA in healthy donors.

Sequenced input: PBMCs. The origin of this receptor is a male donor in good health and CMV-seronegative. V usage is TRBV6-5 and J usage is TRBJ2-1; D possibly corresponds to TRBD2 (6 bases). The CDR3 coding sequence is TGTGCCAGCAGTTACCAGCTAGCGCGGGCTGAGCAGTTCTTC. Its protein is CASSYQLARAEQFF.